These 2 T cell receptor beta chains share one sample of origin, sequenced in a study of OX40 agonist ivuxolimab in advanced cancers. Profiled with immunoSEQ multiplex PCR; TCRdb holds only in-frame clones, not every one. The data show 90,000 to 100,000 clones, roughly 89% seen once. The specimen comprised CD4+ or CD8+ T cells sorted from blood, sampled in a trial of the OX40 agonist ivuxolimab. These receptors were obtained from an adult with an advanced solid tumor such as melanoma, head and neck, liver or kidney cancer.

The chain carries TRBV18 and TRBJ1-2, with 8 bases matching TRBD1. Trimming removed 3 bases from V and 6 bases from J; junction bases left unmatched: 3. This CDR3 comprises 13 residues. Germline V CDR1 and CDR2: KGHSH, LQKENI. The CDR3 nucleotides are TGTGCCAGCTCACCCCAGGGGGCCCATGGCTACACCTTC. This codes for CASSPQGAHGYTF.

V and J are TRBV9 and TRBJ1-1; D remains unclear. Germline V gene data show CDR1 as SGDLS and CDR2 as YYNGEE. The CDR3 extends over 15 amino acids. V was shortened by 4 bases and J by 5 bases, with 18 bases between the two germline ends. The CDR3, as DNA: TGTGCCAGCAGCCCTAATATAGGAGGAGAAACTGAAGCTTTCTTT. Its translation: CASSPNIGGETEAFF. Looking up the rest from reference TRBV9 and TRBJ1-1 gives the full variable domain: DSGVTQTPKHLITATGQRVTLRCSPRSGDLSVYWYQQSLDQGLQFLIQYYNGEERAKGNILERFSAQQFPDLHSELNLSSLELGDSALYFCASSPNIGGETEAFFGQGTRLTVV.